These T cell receptor beta chains were read from a single sample in a study of T cell changes during pregnancy in multiple sclerosis. Some clones are missing from TCRdb's copy, which holds only in-frame ones; the method was immunoSEQ multiplex PCR. The repertoire includes roughly 60,000 clones, about 90% of them detected once, and about 0.76% sits in the top ten. Specimen: CD4+ T cells from peripheral blood mononuclear cells, collected in the first trimester of pregnancy. The receptors were gathered from a female donor with multiple sclerosis, enrolled in a pregnancy study. CDR3s include the opening cysteine and the closing phenylalanine or tryptophan. D genes are given only for firm matches. Only some rows state a clone size, as once, few, many or a class for expanded clones.

V gene,J gene,clone size,D gene,CDR3 DNA,CDR3 protein
TRBV5-5,TRBJ2-1,-,TRBD2,TGTGCCAGCAGCGGCGGGGGGCGTTACAATGAGCAGTTCTTC,CASSGGGRYNEQFF
TRBV14,TRBJ1-6,-,-,TGTGCCAGCAGCCAAGCAGGGATGGGGTCACCCCTCCACTTT,CASSQAGMGSPLHF
TRBV13,TRBJ2-5,-,-,TGTGCCAGCAGCTTAAACGTCAGGTCGGCGCGACAAGAGACCCAGTACTTC,CASSLNVRSARQETQYF
TRBV29-1,TRBJ2-5,-,-,TGCAGCGTCACAAAGGACAGCCAAGAGACCCAGTACTTC,CSVTKDSQETQYF
TRBV5-1,TRBJ1-4,few,-,TGCGCCAGCAGCTTGAGGGCGGGGGGCCTTAATGAAAAACTGTTTTTT,CASSLRAGGLNEKLFF
TRBV30,TRBJ1-5,-,-,TGTGCCTGGAGCGATGACAGCCTGGATCAGCCCCAGCATTTT,CAWSDDSLDQPQHF
TRBV27,TRBJ1-1,-,TRBD1,TGTGCCAGCAGTTTGGGGACGACAGGGGGTACTGAAGCTTTCTTT,CASSLGTTGGTEAFF
TRBV5-1,TRBJ2-1,-,TRBD2,TGCGCCAGCAGCTTGGGGCTAGCGGGACCCAATGAGCAGTTCTTC,CASSLGLAGPNEQFF
TRBV19,TRBJ2-7,-,-,TGTGCCAGTAGTATTCAGGGGCTGAGTGGCGAGCAGTACTTC,CASSIQGLSGEQYF
TRBV2,TRBJ2-7,-,TRBD1,TGTGCCAGTTCGCCGACAGGGAATAGAGTTAGTGGCTCCTACGAGCAGTACTTC,CASSPTGNRVSGSYEQYF
TRBV12-5,TRBJ2-2,-,-,TGTGCTAGTGGTTTGCGCACCGGGGAGCTGTTTTTT,CASGLRTGELFF
TRBV2,TRBJ1-4,-,-,TGTGCCAGCAGTGAGACAGCGCAAACCTGGGAAAAACTGTTTTTT,CASSETAQTWEKLFF
TRBV7-9,TRBJ1-5,-,-,TGTGCCAGCAGCCGGGGAGGGGGGAATCAGCCCCAGCATTTT,CASSRGGGNQPQHF
TRBV5-4,TRBJ2-3,-,-,TGTGCCAGCAGCTTGGGGAGCGGTGCCACAGATACGCAGTATTTT,CASSLGSGATDTQYF
TRBV4-3,TRBJ2-7,-,-,TGCGCCAGCAGCCAAGGCGTCCAGGATAACTACGAGCAGTACTTC,CASSQGVQDNYEQYF
TRBV7-2,TRBJ2-3,-,TRBD2,TGTGCCAGCAGCCCCGGGACTAGCGGGGGGGGGTTGCTTGATACGCAGTATTTT,CASSPGTSGGGLLDTQYF
TRBV27,TRBJ1-2,-,-,TGTGCCAGCAGACCCACTCGTATGAGCTATGGCTACACCTTC,CASRPTRMSYGYTF
TRBV25-1,TRBJ2-1,-,TRBD2,TGTGCCAGCAGTGAATTAGGGAGCGGGGGTGCCTACAATGAGCAGTTCTTC,CASSELGSGGAYNEQFF
TRBV5-4,TRBJ1-1,-,-,TGTGCCAGCAGCCCAACTTGGACAGCGAACACTGAAGCTTTCTTT,CASSPTWTANTEAFF
TRBV15,TRBJ2-5,-,-,TGTGCCACCAGCAGAGATGGTCTAGTCCAAGAGACCCAGTACTTC,CATSRDGLVQETQYF
TRBV9,TRBJ2-1,-,TRBD2,TGTGCCAGCAGCGTAAGAGCGGGGGGGTCTCACAATGAGCAGTTCTTC,CASSVRAGGSHNEQFF
TRBV29-1,TRBJ1-1,-,-,TGCAGCGTTCGAGGGGGTTATGGCACTGAAGCTTTCTTT,CSVRGGYGTEAFF
TRBV2,TRBJ2-3,-,TRBD1,TGTGCCAGCAGTGTGGGGACAGGGAGCACAGATACGCAGTATTTT,CASSVGTGSTDTQYF
TRBV9,TRBJ1-3,-,-,TGTGCCAGCAGCGTAGGAACAGGGCACTCTGGAAACACCATATATTTT,CASSVGTGHSGNTIYF
TRBV18,TRBJ1-1,-,TRBD1,TGTGCCAGCTCACTAGGCGACAGGGTGAACACTGAAGCTTTCTTT,CASSLGDRVNTEAFF
TRBV5-4,TRBJ2-1,-,TRBD2,TGTGCCAGCAGCCCGGAACTAGCGGGGGGCCGGAGAGGGCAGTTCTTC,CASSPELAGGRRGQFF
TRBV18,TRBJ1-1,-,TRBD1,TGTGCCAGCTCACCGGCCCGGGACAGGGTATCGGCTTTCTTT,CASSPARDRVSAFF
TRBV27,TRBJ2-7,-,TRBD2,TGTGCCAGCAGTTTATCTCGGACTAGCGGGGCACGGGTCGAGCAGTACTTC,CASSLSRTSGARVEQYF
TRBV7-9,TRBJ1-3,once,-,TGTGCCAGCAGCCCACCCGGGGGGAAAGGAAACACCATATATTTT,CASSPPGGKGNTIYF
TRBV7-2,TRBJ2-3,-,-,TGTGCCAGCAGCTTATCGACAGTAAGCACAGATACGCAGTATTTT,CASSLSTVSTDTQYF
TRBV7-2,TRBJ2-7,-,TRBD2,TGTGCCAGCAGCTCCTCGGGAGGGTTCTCCTACGAGCAGTACTTC,CASSSSGGFSYEQYF
TRBV6-5,TRBJ1-2,-,TRBD1,TGTGCCAGCAGTTGGGGGACAGGGATCAAGGGCTATGGCTACACCTTC,CASSWGTGIKGYGYTF
TRBV29-1,TRBJ2-3,once,TRBD2,TGCAGCGTTTGGAGACTAGCGGGGGGCCGAAGCACAGATACGCAGTATTTT,CSVWRLAGGRSTDTQYF
TRBV5-6,TRBJ2-5,-,TRBD2,TGTGCCAGCAGCTTGGAGGCTAGCGGCGGGGAGACCCAGTACTTC,CASSLEASGGETQYF
TRBV5-6,TRBJ1-5,few,TRBD1,TGTGCCAGCAGCCGAAGGACAGGGAGAAATCAGCCCCAGCATTTT,CASSRRTGRNQPQHF
TRBV5-4,TRBJ2-7,few,TRBD1,TGTGCCACCAAATCCCAGGGGGACGAGCAGTACTTC,CATKSQGDEQYF
TRBV4-1,TRBJ2-7,-,TRBD1,TGCGCCAGCAGCGCTGGGACAGGGGGCTGGTACGAGCAGTACTTC,CASSAGTGGWYEQYF
TRBV18,TRBJ2-7,-,TRBD2,TGTGCCAGCTCACCGGGACTAGCGGGGGGGCATTCCTACGAGCAGTACTTC,CASSPGLAGGHSYEQYF
TRBV19,TRBJ1-5,once,TRBD1,TGTGCCAGTAGTCCTTGGACAGGGCTGGGGAATCAGCCCCAGCATTTT,CASSPWTGLGNQPQHF
TRBV6-5,TRBJ1-6,-,-,TGTGCCAGCAGGAACAGGGAAATTTCACCCCTCCACTTT,CASRNREISPLHF